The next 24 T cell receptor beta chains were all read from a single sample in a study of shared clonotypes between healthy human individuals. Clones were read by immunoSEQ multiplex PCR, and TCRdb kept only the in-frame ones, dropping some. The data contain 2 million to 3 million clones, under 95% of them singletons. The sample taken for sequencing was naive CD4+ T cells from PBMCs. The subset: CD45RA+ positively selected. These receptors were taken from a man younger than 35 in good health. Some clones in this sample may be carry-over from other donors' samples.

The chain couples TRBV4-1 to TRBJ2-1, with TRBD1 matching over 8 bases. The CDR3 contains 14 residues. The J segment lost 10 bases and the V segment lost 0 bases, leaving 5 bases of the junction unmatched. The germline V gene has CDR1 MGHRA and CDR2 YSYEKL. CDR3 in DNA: TGCGCCAGCAGCCAAGAGTCAGGGGGCCGGGAGCAGTTCTTC. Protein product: CASSQESGGREQFF.

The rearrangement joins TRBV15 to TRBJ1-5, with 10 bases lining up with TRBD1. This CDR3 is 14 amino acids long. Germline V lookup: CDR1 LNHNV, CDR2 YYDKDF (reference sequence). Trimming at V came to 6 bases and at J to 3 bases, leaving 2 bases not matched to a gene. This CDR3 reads CATRGQGNNQPQHF. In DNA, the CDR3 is TGTGCCACCAGGGGACAGGGGAACAATCAGCCCCAGCATTTT.

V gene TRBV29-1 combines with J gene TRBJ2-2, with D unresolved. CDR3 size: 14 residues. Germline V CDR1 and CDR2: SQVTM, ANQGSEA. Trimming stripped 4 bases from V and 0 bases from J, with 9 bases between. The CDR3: CSVVRLANTGELFF. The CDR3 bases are TGCAGCGTTGTCCGCCTCGCGAACACCGGGGAGCTGTTTTTT.

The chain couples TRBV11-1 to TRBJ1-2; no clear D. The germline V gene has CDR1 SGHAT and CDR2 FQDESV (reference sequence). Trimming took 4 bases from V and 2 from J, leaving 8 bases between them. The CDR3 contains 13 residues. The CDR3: CASSYDGNYGYTF. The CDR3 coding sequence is TGTGCCAGCAGCTATGACGGAAACTATGGCTACACCTTC.

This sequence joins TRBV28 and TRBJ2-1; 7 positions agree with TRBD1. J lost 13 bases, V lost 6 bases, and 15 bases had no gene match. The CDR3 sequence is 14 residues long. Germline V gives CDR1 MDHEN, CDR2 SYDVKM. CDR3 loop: CASRAATGSKSQFF. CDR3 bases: TGTGCCAGCAGGGCAGCGACAGGGAGTAAGAGTCAGTTCTTC.

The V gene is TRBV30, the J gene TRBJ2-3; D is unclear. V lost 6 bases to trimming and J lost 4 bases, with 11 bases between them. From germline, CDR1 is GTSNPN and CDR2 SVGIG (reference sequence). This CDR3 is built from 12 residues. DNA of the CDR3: TGTGCCTGCCCCAGTGGGGCAGATACGCAGTATTTT. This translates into CACPSGADTQYF.

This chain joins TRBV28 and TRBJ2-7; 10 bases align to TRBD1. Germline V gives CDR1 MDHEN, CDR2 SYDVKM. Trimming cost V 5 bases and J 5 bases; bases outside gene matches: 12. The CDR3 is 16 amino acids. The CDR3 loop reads CASSPLTGTGVHEQYF. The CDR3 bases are TGTGCCAGCAGTCCCCTTACCGGGACAGGGGTCCACGAGCAGTACTTC.

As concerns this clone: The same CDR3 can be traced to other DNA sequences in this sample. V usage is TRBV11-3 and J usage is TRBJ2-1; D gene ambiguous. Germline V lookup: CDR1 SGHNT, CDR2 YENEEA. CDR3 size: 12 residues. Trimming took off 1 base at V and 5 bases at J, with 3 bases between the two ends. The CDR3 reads CASSLGDNEQFF. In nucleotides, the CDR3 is TGTGCCAGCAGCTTAGGAGACAATGAGCAGTTCTTC.

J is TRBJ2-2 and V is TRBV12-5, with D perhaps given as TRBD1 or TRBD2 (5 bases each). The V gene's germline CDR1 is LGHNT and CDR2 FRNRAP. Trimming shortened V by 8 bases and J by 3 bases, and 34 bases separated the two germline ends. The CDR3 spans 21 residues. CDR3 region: CASTYNGSVLWGSPYTGELFF. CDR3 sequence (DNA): TGTGCTAGTACTTATAATGGTTCGGTCCTCTGGGGGAGTCCGTACACCGGGGAGCTGTTTTTT.

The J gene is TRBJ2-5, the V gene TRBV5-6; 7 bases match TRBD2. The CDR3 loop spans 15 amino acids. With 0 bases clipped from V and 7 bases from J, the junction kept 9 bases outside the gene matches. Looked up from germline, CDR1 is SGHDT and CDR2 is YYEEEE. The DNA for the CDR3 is TGTGCCAGCAGCTTGGAGGGCGGGAGTGTAGGGACCCAGTACTTC. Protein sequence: CASSLEGGSVGTQYF.

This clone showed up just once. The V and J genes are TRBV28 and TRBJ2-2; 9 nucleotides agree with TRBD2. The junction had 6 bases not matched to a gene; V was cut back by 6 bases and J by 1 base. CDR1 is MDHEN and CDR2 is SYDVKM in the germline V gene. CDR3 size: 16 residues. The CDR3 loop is CASRFSGRLNTGELFF. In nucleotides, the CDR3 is TGTGCCAGCAGATTTAGCGGGAGATTGAACACCGGGGAGCTGTTTTTT.

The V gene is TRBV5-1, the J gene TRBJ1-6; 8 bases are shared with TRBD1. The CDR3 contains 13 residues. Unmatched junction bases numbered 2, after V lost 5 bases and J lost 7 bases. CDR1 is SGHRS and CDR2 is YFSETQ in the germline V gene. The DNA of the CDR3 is TGCGCCAGCAGGGACAGGGTGAATTCACCCCTCCACTTT. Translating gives CASRDRVNSPLHF.

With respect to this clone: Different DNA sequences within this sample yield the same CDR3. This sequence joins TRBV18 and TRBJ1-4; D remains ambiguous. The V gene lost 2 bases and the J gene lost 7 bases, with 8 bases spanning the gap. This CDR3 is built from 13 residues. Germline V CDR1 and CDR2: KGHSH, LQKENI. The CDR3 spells CASSPGQGEKLFF. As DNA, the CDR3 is TGTGCCAGCTCACCAGGTCAAGGTGAAAAACTGTTTTTT.

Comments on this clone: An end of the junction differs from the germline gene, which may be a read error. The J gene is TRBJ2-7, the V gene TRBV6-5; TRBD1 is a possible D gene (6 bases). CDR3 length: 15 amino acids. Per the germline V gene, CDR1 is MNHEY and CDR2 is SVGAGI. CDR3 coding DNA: TGTGCCAGCAGGTACTCGGACAGCGGAGCCTACGAGCAGTACTTC. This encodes CASRYSDSGAYEQYF.

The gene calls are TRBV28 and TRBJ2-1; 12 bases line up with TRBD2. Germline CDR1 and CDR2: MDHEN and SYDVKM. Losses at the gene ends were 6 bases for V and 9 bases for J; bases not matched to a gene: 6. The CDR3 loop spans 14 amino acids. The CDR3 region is CASSLASGGGEQFF. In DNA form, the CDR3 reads TGTGCCAGCAGCCTCGCTAGCGGGGGGGGTGAGCAGTTCTTC.

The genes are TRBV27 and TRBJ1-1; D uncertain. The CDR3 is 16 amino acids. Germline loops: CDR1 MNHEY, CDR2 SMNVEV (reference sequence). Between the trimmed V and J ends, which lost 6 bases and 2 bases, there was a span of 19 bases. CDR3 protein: CASSQRSRRVNTEAFF. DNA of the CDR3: TGTGCCAGCAGCCAAAGGAGCAGGAGGGTTAACACTGAAGCTTTCTTT.

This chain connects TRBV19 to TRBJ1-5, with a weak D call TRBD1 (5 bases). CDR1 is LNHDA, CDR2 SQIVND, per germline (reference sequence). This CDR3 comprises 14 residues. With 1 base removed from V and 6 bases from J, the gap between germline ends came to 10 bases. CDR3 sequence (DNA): TGTGCCAGTAGTATAGGCGGGGGAGGTCAGCCCCAGCATTTT. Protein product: CASSIGGGGQPQHF. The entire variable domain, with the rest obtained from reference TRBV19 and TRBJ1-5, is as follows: DGGITQSPKYLFRKEGQNVTLSCEQNLNHDAMYWYRQDPGQGLRLIYYSQIVNDFQKGDIAEGYSVSREKKESFPLTVTSAQKNPTAFYLCASSIGGGGQPQHFGDGTRLSIL.

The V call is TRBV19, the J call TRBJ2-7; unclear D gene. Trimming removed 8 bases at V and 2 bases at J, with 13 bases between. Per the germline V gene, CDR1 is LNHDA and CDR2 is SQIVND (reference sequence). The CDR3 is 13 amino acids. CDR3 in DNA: TGTGCCAGTTCTCAGAACAGAGCCTACGAGCAGTACTTC. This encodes CASSQNRAYEQYF.

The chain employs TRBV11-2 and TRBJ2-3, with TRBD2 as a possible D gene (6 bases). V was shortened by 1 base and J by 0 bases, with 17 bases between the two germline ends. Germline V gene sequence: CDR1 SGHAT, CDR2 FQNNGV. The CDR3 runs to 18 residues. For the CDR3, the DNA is TGTGCCAGCAGCTTAGTGGGGGGAATGCAGTCTAGCACAGATACGCAGTATTTT. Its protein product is CASSLVGGMQSSTDTQYF.

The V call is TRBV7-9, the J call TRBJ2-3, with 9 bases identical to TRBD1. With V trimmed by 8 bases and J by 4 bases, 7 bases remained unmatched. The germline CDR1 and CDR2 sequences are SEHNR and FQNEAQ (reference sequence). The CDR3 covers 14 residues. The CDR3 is CASAGQGKPDTQYF. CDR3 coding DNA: TGTGCCAGCGCGGGACAGGGCAAGCCAGATACGCAGTATTTT.

The CDR3 DNA reads TGTGCCAGTAGTACCACAACCGGGACTAGGAGCAATCAGCCCCAGCATTTT. It encodes CASSTTTGTRSNQPQHF. The chain links TRBV19 to TRBJ1-5; perhaps TRBD1 as D (5 bases). CDR1 is LNHDA and CDR2 is SQIVND in the germline V gene (reference sequence). V was pared by 4 bases and J by 1 base, with 17 bases between. The CDR3 is 17 residues long. Together with reference TRBV19 and TRBJ1-5, the CDR3 gives the full variable domain: DGGITQSPKYLFRKEGQNVTLSCEQNLNHDAMYWYRQDPGQGLRLIYYSQIVNDFQKGDIAEGYSVSREKKESFPLTVTSAQKNPTAFYLCASSTTTGTRSNQPQHFGDGTRLSIL.

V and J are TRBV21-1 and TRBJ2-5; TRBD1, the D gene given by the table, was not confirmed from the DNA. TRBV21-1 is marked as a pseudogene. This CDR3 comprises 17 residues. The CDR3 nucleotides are TGTGCCAGCAGCAAATCATTTCCGACAGCCGGGCAAGAGACCCAGTACTTC. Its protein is CASSKSFPTAGQETQYF.

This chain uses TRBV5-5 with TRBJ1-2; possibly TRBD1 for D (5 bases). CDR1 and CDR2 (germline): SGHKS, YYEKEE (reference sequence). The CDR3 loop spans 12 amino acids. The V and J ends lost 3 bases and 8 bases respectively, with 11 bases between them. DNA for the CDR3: TGTGCCAGCAGCTACGGGGGTCCCGGCTACACCTTC. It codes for CASSYGGPGYTF.

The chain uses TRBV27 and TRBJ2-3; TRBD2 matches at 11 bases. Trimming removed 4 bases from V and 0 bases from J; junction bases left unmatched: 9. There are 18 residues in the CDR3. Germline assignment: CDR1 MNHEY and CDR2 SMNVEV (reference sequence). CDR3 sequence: CASSSTSGSDGSTDTQYF. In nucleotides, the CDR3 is TGTGCCAGCAGTTCCACTAGCGGGAGTGACGGGAGCACAGATACGCAGTATTTT.